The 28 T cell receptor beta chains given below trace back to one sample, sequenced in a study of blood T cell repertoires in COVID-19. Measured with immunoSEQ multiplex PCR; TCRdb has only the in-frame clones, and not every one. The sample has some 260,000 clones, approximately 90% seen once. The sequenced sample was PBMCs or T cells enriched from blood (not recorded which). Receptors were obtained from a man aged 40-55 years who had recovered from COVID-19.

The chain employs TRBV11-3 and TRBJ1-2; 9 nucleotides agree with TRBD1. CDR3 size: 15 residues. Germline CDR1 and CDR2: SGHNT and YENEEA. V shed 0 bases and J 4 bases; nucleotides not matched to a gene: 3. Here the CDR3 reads CASSLDKDRGYGYTF. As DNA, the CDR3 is TGTGCCAGCAGCTTAGACAAGGACAGGGGCTATGGCTACACCTTC.

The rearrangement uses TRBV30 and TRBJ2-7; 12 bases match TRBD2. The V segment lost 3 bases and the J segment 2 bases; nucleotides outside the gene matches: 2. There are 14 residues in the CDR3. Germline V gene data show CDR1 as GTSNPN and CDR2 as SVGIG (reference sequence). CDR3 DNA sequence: TGTGCCTGGAGAAGGACTAGCGGGGCCTACGAGCAGTACTTC. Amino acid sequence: CAWRRTSGAYEQYF.

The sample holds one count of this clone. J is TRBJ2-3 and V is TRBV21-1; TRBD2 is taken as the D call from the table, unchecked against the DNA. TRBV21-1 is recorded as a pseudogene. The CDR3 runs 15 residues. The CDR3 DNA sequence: TGTGCCAGCAGCAAAGGCGGGCAGCGCACAGATACGCAGTATTTT. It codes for CASSKGGQRTDTQYF.

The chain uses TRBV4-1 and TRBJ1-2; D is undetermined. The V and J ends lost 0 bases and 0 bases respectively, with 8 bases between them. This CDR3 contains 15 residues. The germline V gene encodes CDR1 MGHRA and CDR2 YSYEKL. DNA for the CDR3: TGCGCCAGCAGCCAAGAGATCCGGGCTAACTATGGCTACACCTTC. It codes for CASSQEIRANYGYTF.

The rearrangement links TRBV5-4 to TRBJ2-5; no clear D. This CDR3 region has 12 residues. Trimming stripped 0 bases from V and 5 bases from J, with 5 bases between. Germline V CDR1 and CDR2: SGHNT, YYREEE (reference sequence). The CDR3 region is CASSLDRETQYF. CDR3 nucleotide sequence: TGTGCCAGCAGCTTGGATCGGGAGACCCAGTACTTC.

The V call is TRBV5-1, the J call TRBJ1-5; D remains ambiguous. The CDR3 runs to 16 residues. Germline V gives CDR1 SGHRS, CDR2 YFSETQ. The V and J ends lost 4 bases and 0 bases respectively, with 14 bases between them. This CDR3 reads CASSQSPGGSNQPQHF. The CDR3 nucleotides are TGCGCCAGCAGCCAAAGCCCCGGAGGTAGCAATCAGCCCCAGCATTTT.

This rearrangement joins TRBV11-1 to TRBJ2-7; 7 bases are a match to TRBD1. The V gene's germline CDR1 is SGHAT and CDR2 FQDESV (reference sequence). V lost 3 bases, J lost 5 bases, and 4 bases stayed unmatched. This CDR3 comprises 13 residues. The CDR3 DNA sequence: TGTGCCAGCAGCTTGACAGGGAGCAACGAGCAGTACTTC. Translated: CASSLTGSNEQYF.

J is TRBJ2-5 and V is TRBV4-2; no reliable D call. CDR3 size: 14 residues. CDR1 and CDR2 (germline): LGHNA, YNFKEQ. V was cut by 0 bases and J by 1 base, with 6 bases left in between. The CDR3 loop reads CASSQDTAQETQYF. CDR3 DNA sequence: TGTGCCAGCAGCCAAGACACAGCCCAAGAGACCCAGTACTTC.

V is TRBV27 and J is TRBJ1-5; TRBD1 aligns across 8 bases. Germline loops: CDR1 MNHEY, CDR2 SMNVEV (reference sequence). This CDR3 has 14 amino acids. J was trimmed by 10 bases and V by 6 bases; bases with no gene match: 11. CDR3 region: CASRNRGGMNPQHF. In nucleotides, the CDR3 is TGTGCCAGCAGGAACAGGGGGGGAATGAACCCCCAGCATTTT.

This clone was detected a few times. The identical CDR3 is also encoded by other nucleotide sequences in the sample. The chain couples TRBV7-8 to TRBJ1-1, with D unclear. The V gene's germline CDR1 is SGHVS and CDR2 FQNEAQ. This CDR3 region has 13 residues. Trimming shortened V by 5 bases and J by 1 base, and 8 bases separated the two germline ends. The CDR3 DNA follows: TGTGCCAGCAGCCGGCTGGCGAACACTGAAGCTTTCTTT. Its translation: CASSRLANTEAFF. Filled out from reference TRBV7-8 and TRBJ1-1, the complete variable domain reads GAGVSQSPRYKVAKRGQDVALRCDPISGHVSLFWYQQALGQGPEFLTYFQNEAQLDKSGLPSDRFFAERPEGSVSTLKIQRTQQEDSAVYLCASSRLANTEAFFGQGTRLTVV.

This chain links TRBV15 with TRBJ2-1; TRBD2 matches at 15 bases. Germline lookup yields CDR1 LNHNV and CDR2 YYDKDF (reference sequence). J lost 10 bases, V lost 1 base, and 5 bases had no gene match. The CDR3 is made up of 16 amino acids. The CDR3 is CATSRVGTSGRQEQFF. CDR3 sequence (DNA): TGTGCCACCAGCAGAGTGGGGACTAGCGGGAGGCAAGAGCAGTTCTTC.

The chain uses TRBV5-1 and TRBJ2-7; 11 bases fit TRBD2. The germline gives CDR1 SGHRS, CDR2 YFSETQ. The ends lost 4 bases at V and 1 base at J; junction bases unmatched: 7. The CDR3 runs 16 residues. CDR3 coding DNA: TGCGCCAGCAGCCCACGTAGCGGGGGGGATTCCTACGAGCAGTACTTC. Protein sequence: CASSPRSGGDSYEQYF. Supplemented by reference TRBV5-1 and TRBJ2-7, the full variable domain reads KAGVTQTPRYLIKTRGQQVTLSCSPISGHRSVSWYQQTPGQGLQFLFEYFSETQRNKGNFPGRFSGRQFSNSRSEMNVSTLELGDSALYLCASSPRSGGDSYEQYFGPGTRLTVT.

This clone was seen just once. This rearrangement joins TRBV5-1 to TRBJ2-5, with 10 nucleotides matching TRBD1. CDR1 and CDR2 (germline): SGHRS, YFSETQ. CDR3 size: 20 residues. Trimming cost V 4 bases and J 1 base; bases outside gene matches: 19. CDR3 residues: CASSNNRDRGPPRSQETQYF. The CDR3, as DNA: TGCGCCAGCAGCAACAACCGGGACAGGGGACCCCCACGGTCCCAAGAGACCCAGTACTTC.

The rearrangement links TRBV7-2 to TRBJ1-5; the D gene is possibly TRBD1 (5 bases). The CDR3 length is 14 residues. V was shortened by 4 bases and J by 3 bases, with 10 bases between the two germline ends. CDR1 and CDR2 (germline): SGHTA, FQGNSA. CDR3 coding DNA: TGTGCCAGCAGCTCCAGACAGTACAATCAGCCCCAGCATTTT. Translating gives CASSSRQYNQPQHF.

The CDR3 DNA reads TGTGCCAGCAGTTCCGCCCGGGGTTCACCCCTCCACTTT. Amino acid sequence: CASSSARGSPLHF. The chain links TRBV6-5 to TRBJ1-6; D remains unclear. Germline CDR1 is MNHEY and CDR2 is SVGAGI. The CDR3 totals 13 residues. Trimming shortened V by 4 bases and J by 9 bases, and 10 bases separated the two germline ends.

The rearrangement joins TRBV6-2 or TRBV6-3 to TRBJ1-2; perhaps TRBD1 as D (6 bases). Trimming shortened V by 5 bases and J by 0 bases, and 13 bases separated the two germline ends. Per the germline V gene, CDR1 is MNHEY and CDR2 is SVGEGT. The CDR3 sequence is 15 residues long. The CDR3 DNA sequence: TGTGCCAGCAGTCGAACAGGGCCCGCTAACTATGGCTACACCTTC. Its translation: CASSRTGPANYGYTF.

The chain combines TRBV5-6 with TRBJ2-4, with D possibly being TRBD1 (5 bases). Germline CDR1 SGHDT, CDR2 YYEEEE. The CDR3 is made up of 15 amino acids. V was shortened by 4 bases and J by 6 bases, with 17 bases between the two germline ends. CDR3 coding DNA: TGTGCCAGCAGCACTACTCAGGGTAGTCCAAACATTCAGTACTTC. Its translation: CASSTTQGSPNIQYF.

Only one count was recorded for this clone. The DNA of the CDR3 is TGTGCCAGCAGCTTAGGTAGGGGGTTTTTGGGAGCTTTCTTT. Protein product: CASSLGRGFLGAFF. The chain joins TRBV13 to TRBJ1-1; D perhaps matches TRBD1 (6 bases). The CDR3 extends over 14 amino acids. CDR1 PRHDT and CDR2 FYEKMQ come from the germline V gene (reference sequence). V was cut by 0 bases and J by 10 bases, with 15 bases left in between.

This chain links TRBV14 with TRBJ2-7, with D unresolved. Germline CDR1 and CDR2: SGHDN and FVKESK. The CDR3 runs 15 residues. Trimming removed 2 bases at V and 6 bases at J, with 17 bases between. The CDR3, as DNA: TGTGCCAGCAGCCAAATCCCTGATCGGAAGCGCGAGCAGTACTTC. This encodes CASSQIPDRKREQYF.

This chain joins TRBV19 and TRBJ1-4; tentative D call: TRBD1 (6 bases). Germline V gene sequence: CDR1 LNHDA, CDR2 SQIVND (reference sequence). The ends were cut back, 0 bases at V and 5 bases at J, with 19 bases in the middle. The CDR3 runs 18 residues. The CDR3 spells CASSIELWARGRNEKLFF. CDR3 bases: TGTGCCAGTAGTATAGAGCTATGGGCCAGGGGCAGAAATGAAAAACTGTTTTTT.

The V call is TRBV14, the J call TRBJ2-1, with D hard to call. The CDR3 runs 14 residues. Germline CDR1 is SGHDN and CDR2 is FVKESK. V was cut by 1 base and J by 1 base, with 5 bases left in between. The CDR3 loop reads CASSQAFSYNEQFF. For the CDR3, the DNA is TGTGCCAGCAGCCAAGCCTTTTCCTACAATGAGCAGTTCTTC.

In DNA, the CDR3 is TGTGCCAGCAGACCAAGGGGGGGGAACACTGAAGCTTTCTTT. This codes for CASRPRGGNTEAFF. This chain joins TRBV27 and TRBJ1-1; D might be TRBD1 (6 bases). Trimming shortened V by 6 bases and J by 1 base, and 12 bases separated the two germline ends. The germline V gene has CDR1 MNHEY and CDR2 SMNVEV (reference sequence). This CDR3 has 14 residues.

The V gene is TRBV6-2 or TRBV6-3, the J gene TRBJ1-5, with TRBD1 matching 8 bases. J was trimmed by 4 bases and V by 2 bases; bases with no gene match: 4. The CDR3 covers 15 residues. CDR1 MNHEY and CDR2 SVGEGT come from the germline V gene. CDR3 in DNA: TGTGCCAGCAGTTACGGGGGGACAGGTAATCAGCCCCAGCATTTT. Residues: CASSYGGTGNQPQHF.

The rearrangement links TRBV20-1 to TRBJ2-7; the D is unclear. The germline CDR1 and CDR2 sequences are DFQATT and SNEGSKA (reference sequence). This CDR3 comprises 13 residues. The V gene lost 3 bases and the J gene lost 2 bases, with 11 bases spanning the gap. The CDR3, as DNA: TGCAGTGCTAGTTCCAGGCTAACCTACGAGCAGTACTTC. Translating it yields CSASSRLTYEQYF.

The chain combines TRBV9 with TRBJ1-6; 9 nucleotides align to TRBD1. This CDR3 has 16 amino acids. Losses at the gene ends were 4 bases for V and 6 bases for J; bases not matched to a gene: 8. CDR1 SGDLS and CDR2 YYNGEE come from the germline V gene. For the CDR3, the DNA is TGTGCCAGCAGCCCGGCACTGGGACAGGGTAATTCACCCCTCCACTTT. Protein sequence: CASSPALGQGNSPLHF.

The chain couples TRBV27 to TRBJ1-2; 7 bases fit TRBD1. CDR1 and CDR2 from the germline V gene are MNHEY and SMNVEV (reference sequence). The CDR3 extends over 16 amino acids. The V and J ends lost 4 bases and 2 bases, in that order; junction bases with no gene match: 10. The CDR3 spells CASSSLRTGDNYGYTF. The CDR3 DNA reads TGTGCCAGCAGTTCGCTCAGGACAGGCGACAACTATGGCTACACCTTC.

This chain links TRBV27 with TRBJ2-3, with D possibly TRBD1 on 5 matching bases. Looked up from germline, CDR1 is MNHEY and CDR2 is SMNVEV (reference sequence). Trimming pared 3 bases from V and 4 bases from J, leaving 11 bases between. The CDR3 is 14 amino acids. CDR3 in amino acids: CASSFGWGADTQYF. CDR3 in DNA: TGTGCCAGCAGTTTCGGGTGGGGCGCAGATACGCAGTATTTT.

The CDR3 nucleotides are TGTGCCAGCAGTTTGGGGCTTCTTAACACTGAAGCTTTCTTT. It is translated as CASSLGLLNTEAFF. This chain uses TRBV27 with TRBJ1-1; D may be TRBD1 (5 bases). V gave up 3 bases and J gave up 2 bases, with 10 bases separating them. The CDR3 runs 14 residues. CDR1 and CDR2 from the germline V gene are MNHEY and SMNVEV (reference sequence).